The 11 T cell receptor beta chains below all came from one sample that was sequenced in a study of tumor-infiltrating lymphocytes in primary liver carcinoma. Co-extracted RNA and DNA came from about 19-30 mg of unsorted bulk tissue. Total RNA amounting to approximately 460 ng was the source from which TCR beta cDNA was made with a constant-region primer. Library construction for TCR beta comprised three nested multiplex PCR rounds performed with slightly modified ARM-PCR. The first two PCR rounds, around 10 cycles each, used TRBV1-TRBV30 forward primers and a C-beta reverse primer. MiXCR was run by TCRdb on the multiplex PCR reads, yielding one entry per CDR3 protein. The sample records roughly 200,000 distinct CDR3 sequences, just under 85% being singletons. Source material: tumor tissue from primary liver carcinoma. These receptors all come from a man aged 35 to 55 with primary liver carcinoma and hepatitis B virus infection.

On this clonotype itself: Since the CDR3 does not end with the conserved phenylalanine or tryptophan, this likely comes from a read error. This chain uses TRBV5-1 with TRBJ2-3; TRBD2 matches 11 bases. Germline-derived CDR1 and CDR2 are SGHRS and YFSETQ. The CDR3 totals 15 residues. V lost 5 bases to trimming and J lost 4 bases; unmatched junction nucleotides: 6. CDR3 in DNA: TGCGCCAGCAGGAATAGCGGGAGGGCTGCAGATACGCAGTATCTT. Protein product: CASRNSGRAADTQYL.

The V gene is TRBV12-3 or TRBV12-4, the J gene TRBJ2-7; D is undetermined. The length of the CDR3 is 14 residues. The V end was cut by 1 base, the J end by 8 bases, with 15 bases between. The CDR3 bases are TGTGCCAGCAGTTTAGTAGGCATACCATTCAAGCAGTACTTC. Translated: CASSLVGIPFKQYF.

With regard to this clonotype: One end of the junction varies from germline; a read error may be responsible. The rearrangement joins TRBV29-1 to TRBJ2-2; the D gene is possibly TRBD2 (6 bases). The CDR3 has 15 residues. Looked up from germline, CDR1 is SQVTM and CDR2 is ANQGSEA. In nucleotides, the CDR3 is TGCCGCGTTGCGGGAAGTGTAGGGCGAACCGGGGAGCTGTTTTTT. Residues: CRVAGSVGRTGELFF.

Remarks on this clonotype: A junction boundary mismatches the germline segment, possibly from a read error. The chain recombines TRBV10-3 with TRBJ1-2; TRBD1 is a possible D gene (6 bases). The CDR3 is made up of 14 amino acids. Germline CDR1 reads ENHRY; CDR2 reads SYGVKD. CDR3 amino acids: CAINESSGEYGYTF. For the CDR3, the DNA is TGTGCCATCAATGAGTCGTCAGGGGAGTATGGGTACACCTTC.

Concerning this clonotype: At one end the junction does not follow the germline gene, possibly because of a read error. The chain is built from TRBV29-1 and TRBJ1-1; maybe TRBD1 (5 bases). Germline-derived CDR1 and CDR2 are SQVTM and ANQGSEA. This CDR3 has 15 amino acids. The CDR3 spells CSVAAAWGMNTETFF. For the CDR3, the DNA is TGCAGCGTTGCGGCGGCGTGGGGCATGAACACTGAAACTTTCTTT.

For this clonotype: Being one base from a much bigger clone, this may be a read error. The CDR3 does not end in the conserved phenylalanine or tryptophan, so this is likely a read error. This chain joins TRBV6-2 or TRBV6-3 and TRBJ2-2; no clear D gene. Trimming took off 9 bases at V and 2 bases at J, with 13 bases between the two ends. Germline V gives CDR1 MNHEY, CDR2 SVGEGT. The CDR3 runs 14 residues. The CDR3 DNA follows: TGTGCCAGTCGGACGGAACCAAACACCGGGGAGCTGTTTGTT. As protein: CASRTEPNTGELFV.

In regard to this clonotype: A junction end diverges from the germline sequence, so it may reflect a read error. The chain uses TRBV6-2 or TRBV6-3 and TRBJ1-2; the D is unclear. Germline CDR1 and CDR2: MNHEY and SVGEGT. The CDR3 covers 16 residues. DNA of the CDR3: TGTGCCAACAGTTACCCCGGAGTGGGCTCCGGAGGTGACTACACCTTC. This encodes CANSYPGVGSGGDYTF.

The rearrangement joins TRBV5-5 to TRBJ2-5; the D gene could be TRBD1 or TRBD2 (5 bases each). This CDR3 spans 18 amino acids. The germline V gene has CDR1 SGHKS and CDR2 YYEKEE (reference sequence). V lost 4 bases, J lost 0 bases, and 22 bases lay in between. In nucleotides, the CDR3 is TGTGCCAGCAGCCTGGGGTTGATTGGGACGGATTACCAAGAGACCCAGTACTTC. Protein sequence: CASSLGLIGTDYQETQYF. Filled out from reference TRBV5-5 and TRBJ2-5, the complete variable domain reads DAGVTQSPTHLIKTRGQQVTLRCSPISGHKSVSWYQQVLGQGPQFIFQYYEKEERGRGNFPDRFSARQFPNYSSELNVNALLLGDSALYLCASSLGLIGTDYQETQYFGPGTRLLVL.

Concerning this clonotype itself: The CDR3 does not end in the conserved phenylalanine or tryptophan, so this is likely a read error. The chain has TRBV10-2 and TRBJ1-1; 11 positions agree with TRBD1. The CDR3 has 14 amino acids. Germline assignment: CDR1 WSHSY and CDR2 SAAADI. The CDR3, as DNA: TGCGCCAGCGGACAGGGGGCAGCGAACTCTGAAGCTTTCTTG. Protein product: CASGQGAANSEAFL.

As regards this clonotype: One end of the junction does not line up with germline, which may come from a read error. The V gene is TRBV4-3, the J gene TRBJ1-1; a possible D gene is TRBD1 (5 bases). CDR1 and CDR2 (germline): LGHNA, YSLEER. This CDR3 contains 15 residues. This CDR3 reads CASSPGPRENAEAFF. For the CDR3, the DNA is TGCGCCAGCAGTCCGGGACCCCGAGAGAACGCTGAAGCTTTCTTT.

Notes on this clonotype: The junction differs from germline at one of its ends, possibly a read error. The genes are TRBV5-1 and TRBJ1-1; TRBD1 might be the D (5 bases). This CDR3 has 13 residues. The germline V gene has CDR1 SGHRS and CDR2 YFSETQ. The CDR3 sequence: CAGSLRGGTEAFF. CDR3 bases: TGCGCCGGCAGCTTGCGGGGCGGCACTGAAGCTTTCTTT.